Listed here is a single T cell receptor (beta chain). The assay was immunoSEQ multiplex PCR, and TCRdb's table has in-frame clones only and misses some. This table has more than 50,000 clones, over 85% appearing once. CDR1 SGHRS and CDR2 YFSETQ come from the germline V gene. The CDR3 is 14 amino acids. Trimming removed 4 bases from V and 6 bases from J; junction bases left unmatched: 6. All patients experienced relapse after autologous stem cell transplantation, and brentuximab vedotin exposure was variable. The source of the sample is a study of PD-1 blockade in classical Hodgkin lymphoma. The receptor was isolated from a human donor with classical Hodgkin lymphoma. The chain recombines TRBV5-1 with TRBJ2-3; 9 bases match TRBD1. Source: peripheral blood mononuclear cells (PBMCs), taken at baseline. The DNA for the CDR3 is TGCGCCAGCAGCACCGGGGACAGGGTGGATACGCAGTATTTT. Its protein is CASSTGDRVDTQYF. Based on the CDR3 plus reference TRBV5-1 and TRBJ2-3, the full variable domain is KAGVTQTPRYLIKTRGQQVTLSCSPISGHRSVSWYQQTPGQGLQFLFEYFSETQRNKGNFPGRFSGRQFSNSRSEMNVSTLELGDSALYLCASSTGDRVDTQYFGPGTRLTVL.